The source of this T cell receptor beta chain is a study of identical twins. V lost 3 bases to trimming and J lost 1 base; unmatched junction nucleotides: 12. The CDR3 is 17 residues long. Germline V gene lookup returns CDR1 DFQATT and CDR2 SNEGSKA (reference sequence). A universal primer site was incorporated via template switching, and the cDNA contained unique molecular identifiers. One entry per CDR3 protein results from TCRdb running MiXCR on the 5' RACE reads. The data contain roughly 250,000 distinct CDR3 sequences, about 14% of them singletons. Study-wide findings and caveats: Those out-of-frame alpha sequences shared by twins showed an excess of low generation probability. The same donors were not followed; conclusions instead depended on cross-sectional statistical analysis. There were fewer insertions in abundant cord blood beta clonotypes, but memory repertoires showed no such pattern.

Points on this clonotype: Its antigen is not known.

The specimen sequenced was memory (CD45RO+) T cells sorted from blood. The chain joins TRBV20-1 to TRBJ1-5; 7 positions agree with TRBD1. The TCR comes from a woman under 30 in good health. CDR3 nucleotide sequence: TGCAGTGCTAGTTTTGGCAGGGGGATTCGAAGCAATCAGCCCCAGCATTTT. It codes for CSASFGRGIRSNQPQHF.